This passage covers 18 T cell receptor beta chains from one sample sequenced in a study of shared clonotypes between healthy human individuals. Sequencing was performed with immunoSEQ multiplex PCR; in TCRdb, only in-frame clones are kept and a portion is missing. The sample holds over 2 million clones, just under 95% seen once. The naive CD8 fraction comprised CD45RO-negative cells positively selected for CCR7 and excluded terminally differentiated effector memory CD45RA+ cells. Input material: naive CD8+ T cells sorted from blood. The receptors originated from a man between 18 and 35 years old in good health.

The chain joins TRBV10-2 to TRBJ2-7, with 7 positions matching TRBD2. V was clipped by 6 bases and J by 0 bases; unmatched bases: 5. The CDR3 has 14 residues. The germline V gene encodes CDR1 WSHSY and CDR2 SAAADI. CDR3 loop: CASRIAGPSYEQYF. The CDR3 bases are TGCGCCAGCAGGATAGCGGGCCCCTCCTACGAGCAGTACTTC.

V gene TRBV2 combines with J gene TRBJ1-1, with 7 bases aligning to TRBD1. There are 13 residues in the CDR3. Unmatched junction bases numbered 6, after V lost 4 bases and J lost 7 bases. The germline CDR1 and CDR2 sequences are SNHLY and FYNNEI. In DNA, the CDR3 is TGTGCCAGCAGTGTTGGGACAGCCTTTGAAGCTTTCTTT. Translated: CASSVGTAFEAFF.

The chain is built from TRBV14 and TRBJ1-5; D possibly corresponds to TRBD1 (6 bases). The CDR3 runs 15 residues. Germline CDR1 reads SGHDN; CDR2 reads FVKESK. V lost 1 base and J 2 bases, leaving 9 bases between the germline ends. For the CDR3, the DNA is TGTGCCAGCAGCCAAGGGGCAGGGGGCAATCAGCCCCAGCATTTT. Translation: CASSQGAGGNQPQHF.

The genes are TRBV30 and TRBJ1-1; D perhaps matches TRBD1 (5 bases). CDR3 length: 14 residues. Per the germline V gene, CDR1 is GTSNPN and CDR2 is SVGIG (reference sequence). The ends were cut back, 4 bases at V and 3 bases at J, with 15 bases in the middle. The CDR3 here is CAWILTGMYTEAFF. DNA for the CDR3: TGTGCCTGGATTCTTACAGGCATGTACACTGAAGCTTTCTTT.

This clone was seen only once. This chain connects TRBV7-8 to TRBJ1-2, with D possibly matching TRBD1 (6 bases). The CDR3 runs to 15 residues. Trimming removed 1 base at V and 0 bases at J, with 9 bases between. Per the germline V gene, CDR1 is SGHVS and CDR2 is FQNEAQ. The CDR3 DNA follows: TGTGCCAGCAGCTTAGAAGGGGGACCTAACTATGGCTACACCTTC. This encodes CASSLEGGPNYGYTF.

The gene calls are TRBV27 and TRBJ2-7, with 10 bases matching TRBD1. V shed 3 bases and J 2 bases; nucleotides not matched to a gene: 16. Germline CDR1 reads MNHEY; CDR2 reads SMNVEV (reference sequence). This CDR3 is 19 amino acids long. The CDR3 nucleotides read TGTGCCAGCAGTTTTCCCGGACAGGGGGTCAATTTATACGCCTACGAGCAGTACTTC. This codes for CASSFPGQGVNLYAYEQYF.

The V call is TRBV4-1, the J call TRBJ2-7; D not certain. V lost 0 bases and J lost 0, with 6 bases in between. The CDR3 has 14 residues. CDR1 is MGHRA, CDR2 YSYEKL, per germline. CDR3 amino acids: CASSQDRFSYEQYF. The DNA of the CDR3 is TGCGCCAGCAGCCAAGATCGATTCTCCTACGAGCAGTACTTC.

V usage is TRBV27 and J usage is TRBJ2-7; D may be TRBD1 (6 bases). The CDR3 spans 16 residues. V dropped 1 base and J dropped 2 bases, with 15 bases sitting between them. Looked up from germline, CDR1 is MNHEY and CDR2 is SMNVEV (reference sequence). CDR3 nucleotide sequence: TGTGCCAGCAGTTTATTAGGGGGAATGGGTCCCTACGAGCAGTACTTC. Translation gives CASSLLGGMGPYEQYF.

This clone was observed a few times. This chain connects TRBV5-1 to TRBJ2-7; 8 bases match TRBD1. This CDR3 spans 16 amino acids. The J segment lost 0 bases and the V segment lost 2 bases, leaving 7 bases of the junction unmatched. CDR1 and CDR2 from the germline V gene are SGHRS and YFSETQ. CDR3 nucleotides: TGCGCCAGCAGCTTTCTCGGACAGGGAGGCTCCTACGAGCAGTACTTC. Protein sequence: CASSFLGQGGSYEQYF.

The V gene is TRBV27, the J gene TRBJ2-2; 12 bases are a match to TRBD2. Germline V CDR1 and CDR2: MNHEY, SMNVEV (reference sequence). CDR3 length: 18 amino acids. V lost 7 bases, J lost 1 base, and 10 bases stayed unmatched. Here the CDR3 DNA reads TGTGCCAGCACCACCAGGAGGACTAGCGGGGTGAACACCGGGGAGCTGTTTTTT. It translates to CASTTRRTSGVNTGELFF.

The chain joins TRBV28 to TRBJ2-3; D assignment may be TRBD1 or TRBD2 (5 bases each). Between the trimmed V and J ends, which lost 2 bases and 4 bases, there was a span of 16 bases. This CDR3 is built from 16 residues. Germline V gene sequence: CDR1 MDHEN, CDR2 SYDVKM. CDR3 sequence: CASSLQGLGDADTQYF. The CDR3 DNA sequence: TGTGCCAGCAGTTTACAGGGCTTGGGAGACGCAGATACGCAGTATTTT.

The CDR3 reads CASRSPTLGDIGNYEQYF. The CDR3 coding sequence is TGTGCCAGCAGGTCCCCGACCCTGGGGGACATCGGGAATTACGAGCAGTACTTC. This chain connects TRBV7-9 to TRBJ2-7; possible D gene TRBD1, 6 bases. This CDR3 is built from 18 residues. CDR1 is SEHNR and CDR2 is FQNEAQ in the germline V gene (reference sequence). Deletions cut 6 bases from V and 4 bases from J, with 28 bases between.

The chain links TRBV9 to TRBJ1-3, with a weak D call TRBD1 (5 bases). The CDR3 is 15 residues long. Germline V lookup: CDR1 SGDLS, CDR2 YYNGEE. Between the trimmed V and J ends, which lost 3 bases and 0 bases, there was a span of 10 bases. This CDR3 reads CASSEGVGSGNTIYF. The CDR3 DNA follows: TGTGCCAGCAGCGAAGGGGTCGGCTCTGGAAACACCATATATTTT.

The chain employs TRBV6-6 and TRBJ2-1; no firm D call. V was shortened by 2 bases and J by 8 bases, with 10 bases between the two germline ends. CDR3 size: 13 residues. Per germline, CDR1 MNHNY and CDR2 SVGAGI (reference sequence). The CDR3 region has the DNA TGTGCCAGCAGTTACATCTCGCTGGATGAGCAGTTCTTC. It specifies CASSYISLDEQFF.

V usage is TRBV2 and J usage is TRBJ2-7, with a tentative D call TRBD1 (5 bases). With 6 bases removed from V and 6 bases from J, the gap between germline ends came to 24 bases. Germline CDR1 reads SNHLY; CDR2 reads FYNNEI. The CDR3 has 16 amino acids. The CDR3 nucleotides are TGTGCCAGCAGCCAAGGGGTGGGGCAGGGTCTGATCGAGCAGTACTTC. Encoded protein: CASSQGVGQGLIEQYF.

The chain couples TRBV28 to TRBJ1-3; D is unresolved. The CDR3 covers 15 residues. Germline V gene sequence: CDR1 MDHEN, CDR2 SYDVKM. V lost 3 bases and J 2 bases, leaving 11 bases between the germline ends. CDR3 in amino acids: CASSFRGYTGNTIYF. The DNA for the CDR3 is TGTGCCAGCAGTTTTAGAGGATATACTGGAAACACCATATATTTT.

V usage is TRBV5-4 and J usage is TRBJ1-5; D is perhaps TRBD1 (6 bases). The CDR3 has 17 residues. Germline lookup yields CDR1 SGHNT and CDR2 YYREEE (reference sequence). The ends were cut back, 2 bases at V and 0 bases at J, with 15 bases in the middle. The CDR3 DNA reads TGTGCCAGCAGCTTCTCGACAGGAAATTATAGCAATCAGCCCCAGCATTTT. Translated, it gives CASSFSTGNYSNQPQHF.

The CDR3 bases are TGTGCCAGCAGCCCCCCAAAGGACAGGAATGAGCAGTTCTTC. As protein: CASSPPKDRNEQFF. The J gene is TRBJ2-1, the V gene TRBV7-9; TRBD1 agrees at 7 bases. The length of the CDR3 is 14 residues. With 5 bases clipped from V and 7 bases from J, the junction kept 8 bases outside the gene matches. Germline assignment: CDR1 SEHNR and CDR2 FQNEAQ (reference sequence).